These 10 T cell receptor beta chains were sequenced from one sample in a study of T cell repertoires in cytomegalovirus infection. TCRdb ran MiXCR on the reads and lists one entry per CDR3 protein. The sample lists 700,000 to 850,000 distinct CDR3 sequences, 32% occurring once. The antigens of these receptors remain unknown. The input for sequencing was cultured CD8+ T cells from PBMCs, taken from culture after CMV antigen stimulation. The source of these receptors is a human donor in good health (CMV status not recorded). Some clones in this sample may be carry-over from other donors' samples.

This clonotype was seen a few times. The chain joins TRBV6-6 to TRBJ2-2; 10 nucleotides align to TRBD2. Trimming removed 5 bases from V and 3 bases from J; junction bases left unmatched: 6. This CDR3 contains 16 residues. The germline gives CDR1 MNHNY, CDR2 SVGAGI (reference sequence). CDR3 coding DNA: TGTGCCAGCAGTAACGGACTAGCGGTTTACACCGGGGAGCTGTTTTTT. This translates into CASSNGLAVYTGELFF.

V and J are TRBV6-5 and TRBJ1-1; D unclear. Germline lookup yields CDR1 MNHEY and CDR2 SVGAGI. Trimming stripped 2 bases from V and 5 bases from J, with 12 bases between. The CDR3 runs to 14 residues. CDR3 residues: CASSYPGSETEAFF. CDR3 DNA sequence: TGTGCCAGCAGTTACCCAGGTTCGGAGACTGAAGCTTTCTTT.

This clonotype was counted only a few times. The genes are TRBV2 and TRBJ2-1; D is undetermined. CDR1 and CDR2 (germline): SNHLY, FYNNEI. The V gene lost 6 bases and the J gene lost 3 bases, with 21 bases spanning the gap. The CDR3 loop spans 17 amino acids. DNA for the CDR3: TGTGCCAGCAGGCCTATTGAGCTTGAAACCCACTACAATGAGCAGTTCTTC. It encodes CASRPIELETHYNEQFF.

This clonotype was detected many times. The chain couples TRBV7-2 to TRBJ2-7; TRBD2 agrees at 10 bases. V shed 0 bases and J 3 bases; nucleotides not matched to a gene: 2. Per the germline V gene, CDR1 is SGHTA and CDR2 is FQGNSA. The CDR3 is made up of 15 amino acids. The CDR3 loop reads CASSLAPSGGYEQYV. The CDR3 coding sequence is TGTGCCAGCAGCTTAGCGCCTAGCGGGGGCTACGAGCAGTACGTC.

This clonotype occurred a few times. V gene TRBV5-6 combines with J gene TRBJ2-5, with 11 bases identical to TRBD1. Germline lookup yields CDR1 SGHDT and CDR2 YYEEEE. CDR3 length: 15 amino acids. Trimming removed 2 bases from V and 2 bases from J; junction bases left unmatched: 2. The CDR3 DNA sequence: TGTGCCAGCAGCTTCGGGACAGGGGGACAAGAGACCCAGTACTTC. As protein: CASSFGTGGQETQYF. Full variable domain (remainder filled in from reference TRBV5-6 and TRBJ2-5): DAGVTQSPTHLIKTRGQQVTLRCSPKSGHDTVSWYQQALGQGPQFIFQYYEEEERQRGNFPDRFSGHQFPNYSSELNVNALLLGDSALYLCASSFGTGGQETQYFGPGTRLLVL.

The chain carries TRBV12-3 or TRBV12-4 and TRBJ2-1; 9 positions match TRBD2. J was trimmed by 8 bases and V by 6 bases; bases with no gene match: 11. The CDR3 is made up of 15 amino acids. Here the CDR3 DNA reads TGTGCCAGCAGCCCCCAAGGACTAGCGAGCGATGAGCAGTTCTTC. Its translation is CASSPQGLASDEQFF.

At least ten counts were recorded for this clonotype. The rearrangement uses TRBV7-2 and TRBJ1-6, with a tentative D call TRBD1 (6 bases). V was trimmed by 4 bases and J by 13 bases, leaving 11 bases between them. The CDR3 loop spans 12 amino acids. Germline-derived CDR1 and CDR2 are SGHTA and FQGNSA. The CDR3 loop is CASSSQGPPLHF. DNA for the CDR3: TGTGCCAGCAGCTCACAGGGCCCCCCCCTCCACTTT.

Many counts were recorded for this clonotype. The V gene is TRBV7-8, the J gene TRBJ2-7; D may match TRBD1 or TRBD2 (6 bases each). CDR1 and CDR2 from the germline V gene are SGHVS and FQNEAQ. This CDR3 region has 12 residues. V was trimmed by 1 base and J by 6 bases, leaving 7 bases between them. The CDR3, as DNA: TGTGCCAGCAGCTTAGGGGGGGCCGAGCAGTACTTC. Translated, it gives CASSLGGAEQYF.

The chain employs TRBV6-4 and TRBJ2-3; 10 bases fit TRBD2. The junction had 2 bases not matched to a gene; V was cut back by 0 bases and J by 2 bases. In germline, CDR1 is MRHNA, CDR2 SNTAGT. The CDR3 sequence is 16 residues long. This CDR3 is CASSDSGLAATDTQYF. The CDR3 region has the DNA TGTGCCAGCAGTGACTCCGGACTAGCGGCCACAGATACGCAGTATTTT.

This chain joins TRBV7-2 and TRBJ2-3; tentative D call: TRBD2 (5 bases). Germline V gene data show CDR1 as SGHTA and CDR2 as FQGNSA. This CDR3 spans 14 amino acids. V lost 5 bases and J lost 6, with 15 bases in between. The CDR3 sequence is CASSLPGDGDTQYF. DNA for the CDR3: TGTGCCAGCAGCCTCCCCGGGGATGGGGATACGCAGTATTTT.